The entry below describes one T cell receptor beta chain. The V gene lost 2 bases and the J gene lost 4 bases, with 17 bases spanning the gap. Germline lookup yields CDR1 ENHRY and CDR2 SYGVKD. The CDR3 loop spans 16 amino acids. The sample originates from a study of blood T cell repertoires in COVID-19. For the study at large: The analysed material was cDNA or gDNA that came from T cells, B-cell-depleted T cells, or PBMCs.

Original methodology: Estimated nucleated cell counts came from reference gene primer amplification. Generated by immunoSEQ multiplex PCR, the TCRdb table keeps only in-frame clones and is missing some. The V and J calls and clone size were taken over from that table, and D and trimming were inferred from the DNA. Found here are some 140,000 clones, around 85% of them singletons; the top ten hold approximately 32%. This TCR was sampled from a woman aged 60-70 years with acute or convalescent COVID-19. The chain is built from TRBV10-3 and TRBJ1-2, with TRBD1 as a possible D gene (6 bases). Sample: peripheral blood. In DNA, the CDR3 is TGTGCCATCAGTGAGGCTGGACAGCAAAACTCCTATGGCTACACCTTC. Translation gives CAISEAGQQNSYGYTF.